The text below deals with one TCR beta chain. Per the original data handling: Counts of nucleated cells, estimated from reference gene primer amplification, were obtained. Data came from immunoSEQ multiplex PCR; TCRdb stores just in-frame clones and leaves some out. The DNA was the basis for D and trimming; V, J and clone size are from that table. The sample comprises approximately 66,000 clones, 86% of which are singletons, and about 7% rests with the top ten. CDR1 and CDR2 (germline): SNHLY, FYNNEI. V lost 0 bases, J lost 2 bases, and 11 bases lay in between. The CDR3 runs to 17 residues. The sample originates from a study of blood T cell repertoires in COVID-19. Study-level background: Acute and convalescent COVID-19 samples came from the United States, Italy and Spain. In each case, the material was cDNA or gDNA derived from T cells, B-cell-depleted T cells, or PBMCs.

This chain connects TRBV2 to TRBJ2-6; D possibly corresponds to TRBD2 (5 bases). The source is a man over 45 with active COVID-19. The sequenced material came from peripheral blood. CDR3 region: CASSEALRGAGANVLTF. In DNA, the CDR3 is TGTGCCAGCAGTGAAGCGCTCCGGGGAGCTGGGGCCAACGTCCTGACTTTC.